Listed below are T cell receptor beta chains from one sample, sequenced in a study of cytomegalovirus exposure and HLA in healthy donors. The method was immunoSEQ multiplex PCR; TCRdb's version includes in-frame clones alone and lacks a portion of them. The data contain about 170,000 clones, less than 90% of them singletons. Sequenced sample: PBMCs. The receptors shown here come from a woman between 45 and 60 years old in good health and CMV-seropositive. The CDR3 runs from the conserved cysteine through the conserved F or W. D genes are given only for firm matches. Size tells how often a clone was seen (once, few, many) or the class of an expanded clone, and some rows leave it out.

CDR3aa	CDR3nt	abundance	j_gene	v_gene	d_gene
CASSVGAGKGTDTQYF	TGTGCCAGCAGCGTAGGAGCAGGGAAGGGCACAGATACGCAATATTTT	-	TRBJ2-3	TRBV9	-
CASSSGQGFFKDTQYF	TGTGCCAGCAGCTCCGGACAGGGGTTTTTTAAAGATACGCAGTATTTT	once	TRBJ2-3	TRBV7-8	TRBD1
CATSPWDSYEQYF	TGTGCCACCAGCCCCTGGGACAGCTACGAGCAGTACTTC	-	TRBJ2-7	TRBV15	TRBD1
CASSPSVTTGGEGEQYF	TGTGCCAGCAGCCCCTCGGTCACGACAGGGGGAGAGGGCGAGCAGTACTTC	-	TRBJ2-7	TRBV7-2	TRBD1
CASSSGGGADTGELFF	TGTGCCAGCAGCTCCGGTGGGGGCGCGGACACCGGGGAGCTGTTTTTT	-	TRBJ2-2	TRBV9	-
CAISDVPGGNQETQYF	TGTGCCATCAGTGATGTCCCGGGGGGGAACCAAGAGACCCAGTACTTC	-	TRBJ2-5	TRBV10-3	TRBD2
CASSPNPLPSNQPQHF	TGTGCCAGCAGCCCTAATCCACTACCGAGCAATCAGCCCCAGCATTTT	-	TRBJ1-5	TRBV21-1	-
CASKLGGRRTTEAFF	TGTGCCAGCAAACTCGGTGGCCGGAGAACCACTGAAGCTTTCTTT	-	TRBJ1-1	TRBV28	-
CASSFPGREQYF	TGTGCCAGCAGTTTTCCCGGTCGGGAGCAGTACTTC	once	TRBJ2-7	TRBV27	-
CASSHSGGGPNEQFF	TGTGCCAGCAGCCATAGCGGGGGGGGGCCCAATGAGCAGTTCTTC	-	TRBJ2-1	TRBV13	TRBD2
CASSQDRQGGIKDEQFF	TGCGCCAGCAGCCAAGATAGGCAGGGGGGAATAAAGGATGAGCAGTTCTTC	-	TRBJ2-1	TRBV4-1	-
CASSESASYEQYF	TGCGCCAGCAGTGAGTCGGCTTCCTACGAGCAGTACTTC	-	TRBJ2-7	TRBV10-1	-
CASSLIQAGDSPLHF	TGTGCCAGCAGCTTAATCCAGGCGGGTGATTCACCCCTCCACTTT	once	TRBJ1-6	TRBV7-9	-
CASSQEWSYEQYF	TGCGCCAGCAGCCAAGAGTGGTCTTACGAGCAGTACTTC	-	TRBJ2-7	TRBV4-1	-
CASSPSETGGIGELFF	TGTGCCAGCAGTCCCTCGGAGACAGGGGGGATCGGGGAGCTGTTTTTT	-	TRBJ2-2	TRBV6-6	TRBD1
CASTQVWNTGELFF	TGTGCCAGTACCCAGGTGTGGAACACCGGGGAGCTGTTTTTT	-	TRBJ2-2	TRBV19	-
CASSTWGLRETQYF	TGTGCCAGTAGTACCTGGGGGCTAAGGGAGACCCAGTACTTC	-	TRBJ2-5	TRBV19	-
CASSFASGGQQYF	TGTGCCAGCAGTTTCGCATCAGGGGGGCAGCAGTACTTC	-	TRBJ2-7	TRBV6-5	-
CASSYSQGAGNTIYF	TGTGCCAGCAGTTACTCGCAGGGGGCTGGAAACACCATATATTTT	-	TRBJ1-3	TRBV6-5	TRBD1
CASSSNLGQGTDTQYF	TGTGCCAGCAGCTCAAACCTGGGACAGGGGACAGATACGCAGTATTTT	-	TRBJ2-3	TRBV7-2	TRBD1
CASSRGMRDTEAFF	TGTGCCAGCAGCAGAGGGATGCGGGACACTGAAGCTTTCTTT	many	TRBJ1-1	TRBV5-4	-
CSSSFGAVGNTGELFF	TGTTCCAGCAGCTTTGGTGCAGTTGGGAACACCGGGGAGCTGTTTTTT	-	TRBJ2-2	TRBV7-9	-
CASTQRRGTEQYF	TGTGCCAGCACCCAAAGGCGGGGAACCGAGCAGTACTTC	once	TRBJ2-7	TRBV6-1	-
CASSIQSRGSDYGYTF	TGTGCCAGTAGTATTCAATCAAGGGGAAGCGACTATGGCTACACCTTC	-	TRBJ1-2	TRBV19	-
CASSLGSGTTYEQYF	TGTGCCAGCAGCTTAGGTTCCGGGACAACCTACGAGCAGTACTTC	-	TRBJ2-7	TRBV7-2	-
CASSRMTGVTEAFF	TGTGCCAGCAGCCGAATGACAGGGGTCACTGAAGCTTTCTTT	-	TRBJ1-1	TRBV14	TRBD1
CASSSRHLEAFF	TGTGCCAGTAGCTCCCGACATTTAGAAGCTTTCTTT	few	TRBJ1-1	TRBV19	-